This T cell receptor beta chain was sequenced during a study of shared clonotypes between healthy human individuals. Germline V gives CDR1 MNHEY, CDR2 SVGAGI. The CDR3 loop spans 14 amino acids. Trimming took 6 bases from V and 0 from J, leaving 12 bases between them. The assay was immunoSEQ multiplex PCR, and TCRdb's table has in-frame clones only and misses some. Here the sample spans about 2.3 million clones, approximately 93% being singletons. Points from the study as a whole: Naive subsets tended to show greater estimated richness than memory subsets. The authors expected sequencing depth to affect clonotype sharing among donors. A few donors showed sharing of around 5% of naive CD4 clonotypes. The four-donor shared clonotypes exceeded non-shared clonotypes in generation probability, with non-shared ones scoring lower.

Details on this clone: Its antigen is as yet unknown.

This clonotype originated in a man aged 18 to 29 in good health. Some clones in this sample may be carry-over from other donors' samples. The chain couples TRBV6-5 to TRBJ2-7, with D possibly being TRBD1 (5 bases). The sequencing input was naive CD4+ T cells from PBMCs. Regarding subset: CD45RA+ positively selected. For the CDR3, the DNA is TGTGCCAGCAGCAGGGATTTTAGCTCCTACGAGCAGTACTTC. This sequence encodes CASSRDFSSYEQYF.